The sequence of this TCR beta chain was determined in a study of graft-versus-host responses after intestinal transplantation. Study information: Among the recipients, all got anti-thymocyte globulin induction and then tacrolimus and steroids for 3 to 4 years.

Whole-study findings and limits: In patients with graft-donor T cell macrochimerism, allograft graft-versus-host to host-versus-graft clonal ratios were high.

Concerning this clone: Its matching antigen is unknown.

The protocol was immunoSEQ multiplex PCR, while the TCRdb copy is restricted to in-frame clones and leaves out a portion. The sample lists over a thousand clones, 92% occurring once. The CDR3 is 18 residues long. The starting material was PBMCs, obtained 8 days after intestinal transplant. The chain carries TRBV21-1 and TRBJ1-6. TRBV21-1 is a pseudogene locus. The TCR was taken from a human patient who received an intestinal transplant, so some T cells may come from the graft donor. The CDR3 spells CASRVVIATLHHNSPLHF. The CDR3 nucleotides read TGTGCCAGCAGAGTAGTGATAGCTACACTACATCATAATTCACCCCTCCACTTT.